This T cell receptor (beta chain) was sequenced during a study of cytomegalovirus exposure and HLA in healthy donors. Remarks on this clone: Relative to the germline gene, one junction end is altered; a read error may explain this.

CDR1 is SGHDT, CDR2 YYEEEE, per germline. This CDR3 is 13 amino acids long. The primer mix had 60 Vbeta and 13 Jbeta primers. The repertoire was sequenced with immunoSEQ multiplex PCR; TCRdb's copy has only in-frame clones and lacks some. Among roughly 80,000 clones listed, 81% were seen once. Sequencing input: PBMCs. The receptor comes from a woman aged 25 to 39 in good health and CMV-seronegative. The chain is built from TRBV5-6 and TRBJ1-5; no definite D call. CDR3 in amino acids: CAGSFLGRSAQHF. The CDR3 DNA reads TGTGCCGGCAGCTTTCTCGGTCGTTCGGCCCAGCATTTT.